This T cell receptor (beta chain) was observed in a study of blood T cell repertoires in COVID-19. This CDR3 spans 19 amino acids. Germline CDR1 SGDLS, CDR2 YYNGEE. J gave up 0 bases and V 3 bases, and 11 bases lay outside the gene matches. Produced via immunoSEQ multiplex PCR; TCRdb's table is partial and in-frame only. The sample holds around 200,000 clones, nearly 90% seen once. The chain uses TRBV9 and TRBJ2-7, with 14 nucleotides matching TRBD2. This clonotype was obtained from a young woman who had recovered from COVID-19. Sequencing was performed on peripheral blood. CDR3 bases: TGTGCCAGCAGCGCCCGCCCAGGGACTAGCGGGAGCCTCTCCTACGAGCAGTACTTC. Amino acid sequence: CASSARPGTSGSLSYEQYF. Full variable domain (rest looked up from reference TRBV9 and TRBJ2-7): DSGVTQTPKHLITATGQRVTLRCSPRSGDLSVYWYQQSLDQGLQFLIQYYNGEERAKGNILERFSAQQFPDLHSELNLSSLELGDSALYFCASSARPGTSGSLSYEQYFGPGTRLTVT.